A single TCR beta chain is shown here with its context. Its antigen is not known. The sample belongs to a study of blood T cells in healthy people across ages. Study context: With template switching, about one barcoded beta molecule was captured per two T cells.

The sample providers were healthy Caucasian people from Russia, aged roughly 6 to 90. Using a J-beta primer mix together with a sample-barcoded 5' primer, a second PCR was run for about 6 to 11 cycles. Every cDNA molecule bore a tag from a template-switch adaptor containing 12 random nucleotides. A single record per CDR3 protein comes from TCRdb applying MiXCR to the 5' RACE reads. The sample records around 1,800,000 distinct CDR3 sequences, roughly two fifths being singletons. Study-level results: TCR beta diversity per million T cells fell roughly linearly with age.

Germline lookup yields CDR1 SQVTM and CDR2 ANQGSEA. The CDR3 length is 16 residues. The sequenced sample was blood. V and J are TRBV29-1 and TRBJ2-3; 11 bases line up with TRBD2. This TCR was sampled from a human donor in good health. CDR3 region: CSFSGGATLSTDTQYF. The CDR3 region has the DNA TGCTCCTTTAGCGGGGGGGCTACCCTTAGCACAGATACGCAGTATTTT.